The subject of this entry is one T cell receptor beta chain. Libraries were prepared by immunoSEQ multiplex PCR; TCRdb keeps only in-frame clonotypes and omits some of them. In the table there are about 240,000 clones, roughly 90% of which are singletons. This entry belongs to a study of blood T cell repertoires in COVID-19. Germline V gene data show CDR1 as ENHRY and CDR2 as SYGVKD. Deletions cut 10 bases from V and 2 bases from J, with 15 bases between. The CDR3 totals 14 residues. This chain uses TRBV10-3 with TRBJ1-5; tentatively, D is TRBD1 (5 bases). Sequences were obtained from peripheral blood. The sequence was collected from a man between 60 and 70 years old who had recovered from COVID-19. DNA of the CDR3: TGTGCCACGGCGGCGGGGGTGGGCAATCAGCCCCAGCATTTT. This translates into CATAAGVGNQPQHF.